This is a list of T cell receptor beta chains from one sample in a study of cytomegalovirus exposure and HLA in healthy donors. Generated by immunoSEQ multiplex PCR, the TCRdb table keeps only in-frame clones and is missing some. The sample consists of fewer than 200,000 clones, 73% of them appearing once. Source material: PBMCs. The receptors here all came from a woman between 18 and 30 years old in good health and CMV-seropositive. CDR3s include the opening cysteine and the closing phenylalanine or tryptophan. D genes are given only for firm matches. Rows may omit the clone size; those that give it use once, few, many or a size class.

d_call	v_call	clone_size	j_call	cdr3_aa	cdr3_nt
-	TRBV7-9	-	TRBJ2-2	CASSLASGPPGELFF	TGTGCCAGCAGCTTAGCCTCAGGGCCTCCCGGGGAGCTGTTTTTT
-	TRBV7-3	-	TRBJ2-7	CASSPIGGSYEQYF	TGTGCCAGCAGCCCCATTGGAGGTTCCTACGAGCAGTACTTC
-	TRBV6-1	-	TRBJ2-3	CASSAGTDTQYF	TGTGCCAGCAGTGCTGGCACAGATACGCAGTATTTT
-	TRBV27	-	TRBJ2-1	CASSNKGEQFF	TGTGCCAGCAGCAACAAGGGGGAGCAGTTCTTC
TRBD1	TRBV7-2	-	TRBJ2-1	CASSEVKGARNEQFF	TGTGCCAGCAGCGAAGTGAAGGGGGCGCGAAATGAGCAGTTCTTC
-	TRBV12-5	-	TRBJ2-4	CASGIPGHNSGNIQYF	TGTGCTAGTGGCATACCGGGACACAACTCGGGGAACATTCAGTACTTC
-	TRBV4-3	-	TRBJ2-7	CASSQDRGDEQYF	TGCGCCAGCAGCCAAGATAGGGGTGACGAGCAGTACTTC
-	TRBV11-3	-	TRBJ2-6	CASSLAEGGGSGANVLTF	TGTGCCAGCAGCTTAGCCGAGGGGGGGGGCTCTGGGGCCAACGTCCTGACTTTC
TRBD1	TRBV18	few	TRBJ2-2	CASSPLRTGVSGELFF	TGTGCCAGCTCACCACTTCGGACAGGTGTATCCGGGGAGCTGTTTTTT
TRBD1	TRBV27	-	TRBJ1-1	CASSLYQLSGQGRPEAFF	TGTGCCAGCAGTCTCTACCAGCTCTCCGGACAGGGGAGGCCTGAAGCTTTCTTT
-	TRBV19	few	TRBJ1-5	CASSISGFSNQPQHF	TGTGCCAGTAGTATCTCAGGGTTTAGCAATCAGCCCCAGCATTTT
-	TRBV5-4	once	TRBJ1-2	CASSFGQLGANYGYTF	TGTGCCAGCAGCTTCGGACAGCTCGGTGCCAACTATGGCTACACCTTC
TRBD1	TRBV7-2	-	TRBJ2-5	CASSLGSGQRQETQYF	TGTGCCAGCAGCTTAGGTTCGGGACAGAGACAAGAGACCCAGTACTTC
-	TRBV4-3	few	TRBJ1-4	CASSQGQNRGEKLFF	TGCGCCAGCAGCCAAGGGCAAAATCGGGGTGAAAAACTGTTTTTT
-	TRBV6-5	-	TRBJ2-7	CASSYSSGQRSYEQYF	TGTGCCAGCAGTTACTCGTCGGGTCAACGATCCTACGAGCAGTACTTC
-	TRBV7-6	-	TRBJ1-1	CASSFSPRAAAFF	TGTGCCAGCAGCTTTAGCCCCAGGGCTGCGGCTTTCTTT
-	TRBV5-6	-	TRBJ2-7	CASSLGSTYEQYF	TGTGCCAGCAGCTTGGGCAGTACCTACGAGCAGTACTTC
TRBD2	TRBV27	-	TRBJ2-7	CASSLRGGEGYEQYF	TGTGCCAGCAGTTTAAGGGGAGGGGAGGGCTACGAGCAGTACTTC
TRBD2	TRBV5-5	-	TRBJ2-3	CASSLASGGGDTQYF	TGTGCCAGCAGCTTGGCTAGCGGGGGGGGAGATACGCAGTATTTT
-	TRBV5-4	-	TRBJ2-3	CASSLVHRTDTQYF	TGTGCCAGCAGCTTGGTACACCGCACAGATACGCAGTATTTT
TRBD2	TRBV9	-	TRBJ2-3	CASSGLAGGRAARTDTQYF	TGTGCCAGCAGCGGACTAGCGGGGGGGAGGGCGGCTCGCACAGATACGCAGTATTTT
-	TRBV11-1	-	TRBJ1-6	CASSHTTGGENSPLHF	TGTGCCAGCAGCCATACCACGGGAGGCGAAAATTCACCCCTCCACTTT
-	TRBV30	-	TRBJ2-7	CAWRTDLAYEQYF	TGTGCCTGGCGGACTGATCTTGCCTACGAGCAGTACTTC
-	TRBV21-1	-	TRBJ1-3	CASSPLGGEENTIYF	TGTGCCAGCAGCCCCCTCGGGGGAGAAGAAAACACCATATATTTT
-	TRBV19	few	TRBJ2-7	CASSLGLPSSYEQYF	TGTGCCAGTAGTCTAGGACTCCCGAGCTCCTACGAGCAGTACTTC
-	TRBV27	-	TRBJ2-1	CASKDTSRNYNEQFF	TGTGCCAGCAAAGACACTAGCAGAAACTACAATGAGCAGTTCTTC
-	TRBV7-9	few	TRBJ1-1	CASSTQANTEAFF	TGTGCCAGCAGCACCCAGGCGAACACTGAAGCTTTCTTT
-	TRBV7-6	-	TRBJ1-6	CASSLRRGRRSSPLHF	TGTGCCAGCAGCTTAAGACGCGGCAGGAGGTCTTCACCCCTCCACTTT
TRBD1	TRBV7-8	few	TRBJ1-3	CASSSSGQGAGNTIYF	TGTGCCAGCAGCTCCTCAGGACAGGGGGCGGGAAACACCATATATTTT
-	TRBV11-2	-	TRBJ1-1	CASSLGHYEAFF	TGTGCCAGCAGCTTGGGGCACTACGAAGCTTTCTTT
-	TRBV4-1	-	TRBJ2-6	CASSHRQEISGANVLTF	TGCGCCAGCAGCCATCGACAGGAAATCTCTGGGGCCAACGTCCTGACTTTC
-	TRBV9	once	TRBJ2-1	CASSAQVNEQFF	TGTGCCAGCAGCGCACAGGTAAATGAGCAGTTCTTC
-	TRBV30	few	TRBJ1-6	CAWASLVVNSPLHF	TGTGCCTGGGCAAGCCTCGTTGTGAATTCACCCCTCCACTTT
TRBD1	TRBV5-4	-	TRBJ2-3	CASSQDRGGEDTQYF	TGTGCCAGCAGCCAGGACAGGGGAGGGGAAGATACGCAGTATTTT
-	TRBV2	-	TRBJ2-3	CASSEMASADTQYF	TGTGCCAGCAGTGAAATGGCTAGCGCTGATACGCAGTATTTT
TRBD1	TRBV2	few	TRBJ1-6	CASSSFGQGNNSPLHF	TGTGCCAGCAGTAGTTTCGGACAGGGGAATAATTCACCCCTCCACTTT
-	TRBV13	-	TRBJ1-1	CASRYTGGEGRNTEAFF	TGTGCCAGCAGATACACCGGGGGGGAAGGAAGGAACACTGAAGCTTTCTTT
TRBD2	TRBV7-3	once	TRBJ2-3	CASSTRSGGADTQYF	TGTGCCAGCAGCACACGTAGCGGGGGAGCAGATACGCAGTATTTT
-	TRBV5-6	-	TRBJ2-3	CASSLLFPAGTDTQYF	TGTGCCAGCAGCTTGCTCTTTCCTGCGGGCACAGATACGCAGTATTTT
-	TRBV7-2	once	TRBJ1-6	CASSLEQDSRASPLHF	TGTGCCAGCAGCTTAGAACAGGACAGCCGGGCCTCACCCCTCCACTTT
-	TRBV19	few	TRBJ2-5	CASSKGLKQETQYF	TGTGCCAGTAGTAAGGGACTTAAACAAGAGACCCAGTACTTC
-	TRBV7-7	-	TRBJ2-5	CASSPGDVETQYF	TGTGCTAGCAGTCCCGGGGATGTTGAGACCCAGTACTTC
-	TRBV7-2	-	TRBJ1-3	CASSLKGGGNTIYF	TGTGCCAGCAGCTTAAAGGGAGGTGGAAACACCATATATTTT
-	TRBV30	-	TRBJ2-1	CAWSVGGRDEQFF	TGTGCCTGGAGTGTAGGGGGACGGGATGAGCAGTTCTTC
TRBD1	TRBV11-1	few	TRBJ1-2	CASSSPGQAAGYTF	TGTGCCAGCAGCTCCCCGGGACAGGCCGCTGGCTACACCTTC
-	TRBV27	-	TRBJ1-2	CASSATHSGWVTYGYTF	TGTGCCAGCAGTGCAACTCACTCGGGTTGGGTCACCTATGGCTACACCTTC
TRBD1	TRBV28	-	TRBJ1-6	CASRRTGSYNSPLHF	TGTGCCAGCAGGCGGACAGGCTCCTATAATTCACCCCTCCACTTT
-	TRBV11-1	-	TRBJ1-6	CASSRGRDNSPLHF	TGTGCCAGCAGTCGCGGGAGGGACAATTCACCCCTCCACTTT
-	TRBV21-1	few	TRBJ1-5	CASSPFSNQPQHF	TGTGCCAGCTCCCCGTTCTCCAATCAGCCCCAGCATTTT
TRBD1	TRBV6-5	few	TRBJ2-1	CASNRDRASSGAQFF	TGTGCCAGCAATCGGGACAGGGCCTCCTCCGGCGCGCAGTTCTTC
-	TRBV11-3	-	TRBJ1-1	CASSLGAGEAFF	TGTGCCAGCAGCCTAGGAGCAGGGGAAGCTTTCTTT
TRBD1	TRBV6-5	-	TRBJ2-5	CASSSPGQGVETQYF	TGTGCCAGCAGTTCGCCGGGACAGGGGGTTGAGACCCAGTACTTC
TRBD1	TRBV30	few	TRBJ1-2	CACLLAGGRGYTF	TGTGCCTGCCTCCTGGCAGGGGGTCGTGGCTACACCTTC